A single sample is the source of the 17 T cell receptor beta chains below, sequenced in a study of CD8 T cells in ankylosing spondylitis. TCRdb re-called the 5' RACE reads with MiXCR, one entry per CDR3 protein. The sample has approximately 350,000 distinct CDR3 sequences, 20% seen once. Source material: blood, either unsorted or a sorted T cell fraction (not recorded which). These receptor sequences come from a male donor with ankylosing spondylitis or in good health (not recorded which).

V gene TRBV12-3 or TRBV12-4 combines with J gene TRBJ2-1, with TRBD1 matching 7 bases. This CDR3 is built from 13 residues. The V segment lost 5 bases and the J segment 6 bases; nucleotides outside the gene matches: 4. The CDR3 sequence: CASSDRVSNEQFF. CDR3 in DNA: TGTGCCAGCAGTGACAGGGTATCCAATGAGCAGTTCTTC.

The rearrangement links TRBV10-2 to TRBJ2-5; D uncertain. Germline CDR1 reads WSHSY; CDR2 reads SAAADI. V dropped 10 bases and J dropped 2 bases, with 11 bases sitting between them. This CDR3 comprises 12 residues. The CDR3 DNA follows: TGCGCCACCTCTCGTGGGCAAGAGACCCAGTACTTC. It codes for CATSRGQETQYF.

This clonotype was counted a few times. The chain links TRBV15 to TRBJ2-5; D unclear. The germline V and J ends were trimmed by 4 bases and 0 bases, with 12 bases remaining between them. CDR1 and CDR2 (germline): LNHNV, YYDKDF (reference sequence). CDR3 length equals 15 residues. Written as DNA, the CDR3 is TGTGCCACCAGCAACGGCGGAGAGAACCAAGAGACCCAGTACTTC. Residues: CATSNGGENQETQYF.

Ten or more counts support this clonotype. The chain employs TRBV12-3 or TRBV12-4 and TRBJ2-1; unclear D gene. Trimming left V 3 bases short and J 8 bases short, with 8 bases between. The CDR3 contains 12 residues. This CDR3 is CASSFTGDEQFF. In nucleotides, the CDR3 is TGTGCCAGCAGTTTTACCGGAGATGAGCAGTTCTTC.

V and J are TRBV10-3 and TRBJ2-7; the D gene could be TRBD1 or TRBD2 (5 bases each). Germline-derived CDR1 and CDR2 are ENHRY and SYGVKD. V shed 10 bases and J shed 3 bases, with 19 bases lying between them. The CDR3 consists of 14 residues. The CDR3 here is CATNPRDGFYEQYF. Here the CDR3 DNA reads TGTGCCACCAACCCCCGGGACGGCTTCTACGAGCAGTACTTC.

Ten or more counts support this clonotype. This chain uses TRBV12-3 or TRBV12-4 with TRBJ2-1; 9 bases match TRBD2. The trim removed 6 bases at V and 7 bases at J, leaving 7 bases unmatched. This CDR3 has 14 residues. CDR3 nucleotide sequence: TGTGCCAGCAGCCTTAGCGGGAGAACTAATGAGCAGTTCTTC. Translation gives CASSLSGRTNEQFF.

The chain employs TRBV3-1 and TRBJ2-1, with no clear D. The length of the CDR3 is 16 residues. The V end was cut by 0 bases, the J end by 1 base, with 10 bases between. The germline gives CDR1 LGHDT, CDR2 YNNKEL (reference sequence). The CDR3 sequence is CASSQELTESYNEQFF. CDR3 bases: TGTGCCAGCAGCCAAGAACTAACCGAGTCCTACAATGAGCAGTTCTTC.

The chain is built from TRBV7-8 and TRBJ2-7, with TRBD2 as a possible D gene (5 bases). Germline V gene data show CDR1 as SGHVS and CDR2 as FQNEAQ. This CDR3 spans 15 amino acids. V lost 5 bases to trimming and J lost 1 base, with 15 bases between them. In DNA, the CDR3 is TGTGCCAGCAGCCCAGAGGGATCGTCTTCCTACGAGCAGTACTTC. It is translated as CASSPEGSSSYEQYF.

DNA of the CDR3: TGTGCCAGCAGCCGACCCGACGGGACAGGTTCCTACGAGCAGTACTTC. Amino acids: CASSRPDGTGSYEQYF. The J gene is TRBJ2-7, the V gene TRBV7-9; the match to TRBD1 covers 8 bases. CDR1 SEHNR and CDR2 FQNEAQ come from the germline V gene (reference sequence). CDR3 length equals 16 residues. J was trimmed by 1 base and V by 5 bases; bases with no gene match: 10.

The V gene is TRBV12-3 or TRBV12-4, the J gene TRBJ1-2, with D possibly being TRBD1 (6 bases). This CDR3 contains 13 residues. V lost 4 bases and J lost 8, with 14 bases in between. In DNA, the CDR3 is TGTGCCAGCAGTTCGGGACATTTATTCGGCTACACCTTC. Translated: CASSSGHLFGYTF.

This clonotype was counted between two and nine times. The chain employs TRBV15 and TRBJ1-1; D may be TRBD1 (6 bases). This CDR3 region has 17 residues. V lost 6 bases and J lost 6, with 26 bases in between. Germline CDR1 reads LNHNV; CDR2 reads YYDKDF (reference sequence). The CDR3 DNA follows: TGTGCCACCAGAGGGACCCTTGGGGGCCCCCGGTCGGCTGAAGCTTTCTTT. Protein product: CATRGTLGGPRSAEAFF.

The chain joins TRBV7-7 to TRBJ2-5, with D unresolved. The CDR3 consists of 15 residues. CDR1 is SSHAT and CDR2 is FNYEAQ in the germline V gene (reference sequence). V lost 2 bases and J lost 0, with 10 bases in between. The chain's CDR3 is CASSLFSGYQETQYF. The DNA of the CDR3 is TGTGCCAGCAGCTTATTCTCCGGATACCAAGAGACCCAGTACTTC.

In its sample, this clonotype was seen a few times. This rearrangement joins TRBV20-1 to TRBJ2-1; D is possibly TRBD2 (5 bases). CDR1 and CDR2 (germline): DFQATT, SNEGSKA (reference sequence). The CDR3 contains 13 residues. Between the trimmed V and J ends, which lost 2 bases and 9 bases, there was a span of 14 bases. In DNA form, the CDR3 reads TGCAGTGCTAGAACCCCCCTAGCCACTGAGCAGTTCTTC. Protein product: CSARTPLATEQFF.

This clonotype showed up many times. J is TRBJ1-1 and V is TRBV12-3 or TRBV12-4, with a possible D match to TRBD1 (5 bases). CDR3 length: 14 amino acids. Deletions cut 1 base from V and 4 bases from J, with 10 bases between. The CDR3 spells CASSLGQGGTEAFF. The CDR3, as DNA: TGTGCCAGCAGTTTAGGGCAGGGTGGCACTGAAGCTTTCTTT.

The gene calls are TRBV27 and TRBJ1-2; 10 nucleotides align to TRBD1. This CDR3 region has 16 residues. V dropped 5 bases and J dropped 8; count of bases not matched to a gene: 14. Per germline, CDR1 MNHEY and CDR2 SMNVEV (reference sequence). The CDR3 reads CASSPTTGTGVWGYTF. As DNA, the CDR3 is TGTGCCAGCAGTCCCACCACCGGGACAGGGGTTTGGGGCTACACCTTC.

The chain couples TRBV29-1 to TRBJ1-1; D uncertain. V lost 3 bases and J 0 bases, leaving 8 bases between the germline ends. Germline CDR1 and CDR2: SQVTM and ANQGSEA. The CDR3 has 13 residues. The CDR3 loop is CSVDGGLNTEAFF. As DNA, the CDR3 is TGCAGCGTTGATGGCGGGTTGAACACTGAAGCTTTCTTT.

The table lists this clonotype with a few counts. This chain joins TRBV7-9 and TRBJ2-2, with D possibly matching TRBD1 (6 bases). Trimming removed 4 bases from V and 2 bases from J, with 17 bases in between. The CDR3 has 17 amino acids. Per the germline V gene, CDR1 is SEHNR and CDR2 is FQNEAQ (reference sequence). This CDR3 is CASSSPPGTLNTGELFF. In DNA, the CDR3 is TGTGCCAGCAGCTCGCCTCCCGGGACACTTAACACCGGGGAGCTGTTTTTT.